This T cell receptor (beta chain) was profiled in a study of siplizumab effects on memory and regulatory T cells. Per sample, 100,000 or so TCR templates underwent assay. Sequencing was performed with immunoSEQ multiplex PCR; in TCRdb, only in-frame clones are kept and a portion is missing. In the table there are some 100,000 clones, approximately 94% of which are singletons. Germline loops: CDR1 GTSNPN, CDR2 SVGIG (reference sequence). The germline V and J ends were trimmed by 8 bases and 3 bases, with 13 bases remaining between them. The CDR3 spans 13 residues. The sample consisted of Tregs sorted from blood. The J gene is TRBJ1-4, the V gene TRBV30; D is possibly TRBD1 (6 bases). This receptor was obtained from a human donor in good health. Written as DNA, the CDR3 is TGTGCCGGGTTAGGGGGTCCTAATGAAAAACTGTTTTTT. This sequence encodes CAGLGGPNEKLFF.